This passage covers 14 T cell receptor beta chains from one sample sequenced in a study of Graves' ophthalmopathy and Graves' hyperthyroidism. Researchers took RNA transcripts and amplified TCR beta CDR3 regions from them. The authors performed first-round RT-PCR with HTBI primers and then a second-round multiplex PCR. TCRdb fed the multiplex PCR reads into MiXCR, producing one record per CDR3 protein. This sample has approximately 410,000 distinct CDR3 sequences, with approximately 15% found just once. The sequenced sample consisted of peripheral blood. The source of these receptors is a woman aged 18-29 years with stable Graves' hyperthyroidism.

In this sample, this clonotype turned up many times. The chain employs TRBV2 and TRBJ1-5; the D gene is possibly TRBD1 (6 bases). CDR3 size: 15 residues. Germline lookup yields CDR1 SNHLY and CDR2 FYNNEI. V was pared by 11 bases and J by 0 bases, with 17 bases between. In nucleotides, the CDR3 is TGTGCCGCAGCCGGAGGGACACATAGCAATCAGCCCCAGCATTTT. Protein product: CAAAGGTHSNQPQHF.

This clonotype was counted at least ten times. This chain links TRBV24-1 with TRBJ2-7; D assignment may be TRBD1 or TRBD2 (5 bases each). CDR3 length: 16 amino acids. Germline V gives CDR1 KGHDR, CDR2 SFDVKD. Trimming removed 3 bases from V and 3 bases from J, with 17 bases in between. The CDR3 loop is CATSDKTAEGIYEQYF. The CDR3 nucleotides read TGTGCCACCAGTGATAAGACAGCAGAGGGGATCTACGAGCAGTACTTC.

The rearrangement links TRBV18 to TRBJ1-1, with a tentative D call TRBD1 (5 bases). The germline V gene encodes CDR1 KGHSH and CDR2 LQKENI. V was shortened by 6 bases and J by 0 bases, with 14 bases between the two germline ends. The CDR3 loop spans 15 amino acids. The CDR3 coding sequence is TGTGCCAGCTCCCCAGGGCCCAGGGTGAACACTGAAGCTTTCTTT. This codes for CASSPGPRVNTEAFF.

The sample holds many counts of this clonotype. The rearrangement links TRBV6-4 to TRBJ1-1; possible D gene TRBD1, 6 bases. This CDR3 has 18 residues. From germline, CDR1 is MRHNA and CDR2 SNTAGT. V was trimmed by 7 bases and J by 1 base, leaving 25 bases between them. The CDR3, as DNA: TGTGCCAGCATCCTCCGGAGGGGGGCAGATTTAGGGAACACTGAAGCTTTCTTT. It specifies CASILRRGADLGNTEAFF.

This clonotype was picked up many times. The chain is built from TRBV6-5 and TRBJ1-1, with D unresolved. Per germline, CDR1 MNHEY and CDR2 SVGAGI. The ends were cut back, 2 bases at V and 1 base at J, with 11 bases in the middle. The CDR3 contains 15 residues. This chain's CDR3 is CASSYGPGWNTEAFF. The CDR3 DNA reads TGTGCCAGCAGTTACGGGCCGGGGTGGAACACTGAAGCTTTCTTT.

This clonotype has at least ten counts. This chain links TRBV29-1 with TRBJ1-2; possibly TRBD1 for D (6 bases). This CDR3 is 12 amino acids long. V dropped 6 bases and J dropped 8 bases, with 16 bases sitting between them. Germline V gives CDR1 SQVTM, CDR2 ANQGSEA. CDR3 in amino acids: CSVPGHLTGYTF. The CDR3 nucleotides read TGCAGCGTGCCGGGACACCTTACGGGCTACACCTTC.

The sample holds many counts of this clonotype. The chain uses TRBV19 and TRBJ1-1, with TRBD1 matching over 9 bases. Per the germline V gene, CDR1 is LNHDA and CDR2 is SQIVND (reference sequence). V dropped 10 bases and J dropped 0; count of bases not matched to a gene: 9. The CDR3 loop spans 15 amino acids. The CDR3 sequence is CATAQQGALNTEAFF. In DNA form, the CDR3 reads TGTGCCACCGCACAACAGGGGGCCTTGAACACTGAAGCTTTCTTT.

The chain has TRBV20-1 and TRBJ1-2, with D unresolved. CDR3 length: 13 amino acids. Between the trimmed V and J ends, which lost 6 bases and 3 bases, there was a span of 14 bases. The germline V gene encodes CDR1 DFQATT and CDR2 SNEGSKA (reference sequence). The CDR3 here is CSASPGIHYGYTF. The DNA of the CDR3 is TGCAGTGCCTCCCCGGGCATTCACTATGGCTACACCTTC.

This clonotype was found many times. The chain joins TRBV19 to TRBJ2-7; the match to TRBD1 covers 10 bases. The length of the CDR3 is 14 residues. With V trimmed by 3 bases and J by 3 bases, 2 bases remained unmatched. CDR1 and CDR2 from the germline V gene are LNHDA and SQIVND (reference sequence). The CDR3 DNA reads TGTGCCAGTAGTATGACAGGGGGCTTCTACGAGCAGTACTTC. Encoded protein: CASSMTGGFYEQYF. Combining the CDR3 with reference TRBV19 and TRBJ2-7 gives the whole variable domain DGGITQSPKYLFRKEGQNVTLSCEQNLNHDAMYWYRQDPGQGLRLIYYSQIVNDFQKGDIAEGYSVSREKKESFPLTVTSAQKNPTAFYLCASSMTGGFYEQYFGPGTRLTVT.

This clonotype was detected ten times or more. This chain links TRBV29-1 with TRBJ1-5; D perhaps matches TRBD1 (6 bases). CDR3 length equals 14 residues. The V and J ends lost 5 bases and 0 bases respectively, with 11 bases between them. Looked up from germline, CDR1 is SQVTM and CDR2 is ANQGSEA. The CDR3 loop reads CSVRRGGSNQPQHF. CDR3 DNA: TGCAGCGTTCGCAGGGGCGGTAGCAATCAGCCCCAGCATTTT.

This clonotype was observed many times. J is TRBJ1-5 and V is TRBV20-1; D call uncertain. CDR1 is DFQATT and CDR2 is SNEGSKA in the germline V gene (reference sequence). The V end lost 6 bases, the J end lost 0 bases, and 12 bases lay between the germline ends. This CDR3 has 14 amino acids. The CDR3 is CSASGRSSNQPQHF. The CDR3 bases are TGCAGTGCCAGTGGTCGGAGTAGCAATCAGCCCCAGCATTTT.

This clonotype was detected many times. V gene TRBV24-1 combines with J gene TRBJ2-5; D may be TRBD1 (5 bases). V was shortened by 4 bases and J by 3 bases, with 11 bases between the two germline ends. The CDR3 covers 14 residues. From germline, CDR1 is KGHDR and CDR2 SFDVKD. The CDR3, as DNA: TGTGCCACCAGTGACCGCGACAGTAAAGAGACCCAGTACTTC. It encodes CATSDRDSKETQYF.

The sample holds many counts of this clonotype. This CDR3 is CASSPDRGRGEQYF. In nucleotides, the CDR3 is TGTGCCAGCAGCCCTGACAGGGGGCGAGGCGAGCAGTACTTC. This chain uses TRBV6-1 with TRBJ2-7, with TRBD1 matching over 10 bases. The germline CDR1 and CDR2 sequences are MNHNS and SASEGT. V was pared by 6 bases and J by 6 bases, with 8 bases of the junction left unmatched. The CDR3 has 14 residues.

This clonotype was found many times. This chain connects TRBV4-1 to TRBJ1-2; D is uncertain. CDR1 is MGHRA and CDR2 is YSYEKL in the germline V gene. Trimming shortened V by 0 bases and J by 1 base, and 18 bases separated the two germline ends. The CDR3 runs to 18 residues. CDR3 coding DNA: TGCGCCAGCAGCCAAGATCCCTCGAGAGGGCCGAATAACTATGGCTACACCTTC. This codes for CASSQDPSRGPNNYGYTF.